Below are 27 T cell receptor beta chains sequenced from a single sample in a study of blood T cell repertoires in COVID-19. The data were produced by immunoSEQ multiplex PCR, yet TCRdb's version contains in-frame clones alone and is incomplete. The table records around 290,000 clones, approximately 89% of them present only once. The sequenced sample was peripheral blood. The source of these receptors is a woman in her twenties or thirties with COVID-19, enrolled during active disease.

The chain uses TRBV25-1 and TRBJ2-1; D might be TRBD1 (6 bases). Trimming stripped 1 base from V and 7 bases from J, with 20 bases between. CDR1 is MGHDK and CDR2 is SYGVNS in the germline V gene. The CDR3 has 17 amino acids. CDR3 sequence (DNA): TGTGCCAGCAGTGAATTGATCAGCAGGGGCCCCTTTAATGAGCAGTTCTTC. It encodes CASSELISRGPFNEQFF.

This clone was detected once. The chain carries TRBV30 and TRBJ1-2; 7 bases map to TRBD1. Losses at the gene ends were 5 bases for V and 8 bases for J; bases not matched to a gene: 5. In germline, CDR1 is GTSNPN, CDR2 SVGIG (reference sequence). The CDR3 loop spans 11 amino acids. CDR3 sequence (DNA): TGTGCCTGGCAGAACAGGGGCGGCTACACCTTC. Translation gives CAWQNRGGYTF.

The chain's CDR3 is CASSQDLWERQGYNEQFF. As DNA, the CDR3 is TGCGCCAGCAGCCAAGATTTGTGGGAAAGACAGGGGTACAATGAGCAGTTCTTC. V is TRBV4-1 and J is TRBJ2-1, with 8 bases matching TRBD1. This CDR3 spans 18 amino acids. CDR1 and CDR2 from the germline V gene are MGHRA and YSYEKL. V was clipped by 0 bases and J by 4 bases; unmatched bases: 11.

The chain joins TRBV12-3 or TRBV12-4 to TRBJ1-6; D remains unclear. Trimming took off 5 bases at V and 7 bases at J, with 9 bases between the two ends. This CDR3 has 13 residues. CDR3 nucleotide sequence: TGTGCCAGCAGTCCAAACAAGAATTCACCCCTCCACTTT. Translated: CASSPNKNSPLHF.

This chain connects TRBV2 to TRBJ1-4; D is unresolved. Trimming removed 8 bases from V and 0 bases from J, with 10 bases in between. The CDR3 is 14 residues long. Germline values: CDR1 SNHLY, CDR2 FYNNEI. The CDR3 is CASHPVSTNEKLFF. CDR3 coding DNA: TGTGCCAGCCACCCAGTTTCAACTAATGAAAAACTGTTTTTT. The entire variable domain, with the rest obtained from reference TRBV2 and TRBJ1-4, is as follows: EPEVTQTPSHQVTQMGQEVILRCVPISNHLYFYWYRQILGQKVEFLVSFYNNEISEKSEIFDDQFSVERPDGSNFTLKIRSTKLEDSAMYFCASHPVSTNEKLFFGSGTQLSVL.

This chain links TRBV11-3 with TRBJ2-1; 7 bases map to TRBD2. The CDR3 consists of 16 residues. Per germline, CDR1 SGHNT and CDR2 YENEEA. With 3 bases clipped from V and 0 bases from J, the junction kept 5 bases outside the gene matches. CDR3 nucleotide sequence: TGTGCCAGCAGCTTTAGGGGCGGGAGCTCCTACAATGAGCAGTTCTTC. This codes for CASSFRGGSSYNEQFF.

This clone was observed a single time. V is TRBV10-3 and J is TRBJ1-3; the D is unclear. There are 15 residues in the CDR3. Trimming removed 0 bases at V and 3 bases at J, with 9 bases between. Germline V lookup: CDR1 ENHRY, CDR2 SYGVKD. This CDR3 is CAISESEGGGNTIYF. CDR3 DNA sequence: TGTGCCATCAGTGAGTCAGAGGGAGGTGGAAACACCATATATTTT.

The rearrangement joins TRBV30 to TRBJ1-5, with D possibly being TRBD1 (6 bases). The ends were cut back, 1 base at V and 7 bases at J, with 11 bases in the middle. The CDR3 is 13 amino acids. Germline V gene lookup returns CDR1 GTSNPN and CDR2 SVGIG (reference sequence). The CDR3 DNA sequence: TGTGCCTGGAGTGGCAGGGGTGACCAGCCCCAGCATTTT. Translated, it gives CAWSGRGDQPQHF.

This chain connects TRBV7-3 to TRBJ2-1; 8 bases agree with TRBD2. The CDR3 extends over 15 amino acids. CDR1 is SGHTA, CDR2 FQGTGA, per germline. V shed 1 base and J 4 bases; nucleotides not matched to a gene: 3. The CDR3 coding sequence is TGTGCCAGCAGCTTAATCGCTAGCGGGTACAATGAGCAGTTCTTC. Amino acid sequence: CASSLIASGYNEQFF.

The J gene is TRBJ2-7, the V gene TRBV11-3; 9 nucleotides match TRBD2. The CDR3 runs 15 residues. Looked up from germline, CDR1 is SGHNT and CDR2 is YENEEA. After removal of 5 bases from V and 3 bases from J, the junction contained 8 bases not matched to a gene. The chain's CDR3 is CASSAGTSRDYEQYF. CDR3 nucleotides: TGTGCCAGCAGCGCCGGGACTAGCCGAGACTACGAGCAGTACTTC.

This clone is a singleton in its sample. This chain uses TRBV5-1 with TRBJ1-5, with a possible D match to TRBD1 (6 bases). The CDR3 contains 13 residues. Germline CDR1 SGHRS, CDR2 YFSETQ. V was shortened by 4 bases and J by 15 bases, with 20 bases between the two germline ends. The DNA of the CDR3 is TGCGCCAGCAGCAGTAGTCCGGGGGGCTATATGCATTTT. Translated: CASSSSPGGYMHF. The whole variable domain, remainder taken from reference TRBV5-1 and TRBJ1-5, is KAGVTQTPRYLIKTRGQQVTLSCSPISGHRSVSWYQQTPGQGLQFLFEYFSETQRNKGNFPGRFSGRQFSNSRSEMNVSTLELGDSALYLCASSSSPGGYMHFGDGTRLSIL.

The CDR3 sequence: CASSQAWERNYGYTF. The CDR3 DNA reads TGTGCCAGCAGCCAAGCTTGGGAGAGGAACTATGGCTACACCTTC. The rearrangement links TRBV3-1 (or the pseudogene TRBV3-2) to TRBJ1-2; D uncertain. CDR3 size: 15 residues. Germline CDR1 LGHDT, CDR2 YNNKEL (reference sequence). The V end lost 1 base, the J end lost 2 bases, and 11 bases lay between the germline ends.

A single count supports this clone. V gene TRBV10-3 combines with J gene TRBJ2-2, with D possibly being TRBD2 (7 bases). Germline CDR1 ENHRY, CDR2 SYGVKD. The CDR3 is 14 residues long. V dropped 11 bases and J dropped 0 bases, with 13 bases sitting between them. The CDR3 DNA is TGTGCCGGGGGGGGCGGCGCGAACACCGGGGAGCTGTTTTTT. Translated: CAGGGGANTGELFF.

The chain is built from TRBV29-1 and TRBJ1-1, with 8 positions matching TRBD1. The CDR3 totals 12 residues. V was clipped by 7 bases and J by 5 bases; unmatched bases: 6. The germline V gene encodes CDR1 SQVTM and CDR2 ANQGSEA. The CDR3 spells CSATGGYTEAFF. The CDR3 DNA follows: TGCAGCGCCACAGGGGGGTATACTGAAGCTTTCTTT.

The chain has TRBV7-8 and TRBJ2-7; D not certain. The germline V and J ends were trimmed by 7 bases and 4 bases, with 8 bases remaining between them. CDR1 and CDR2 (germline): SGHVS, FQNEAQ. The CDR3 loop spans 11 amino acids. CDR3 loop: CASTADYEQYF. The CDR3 DNA reads TGTGCCAGCACCGCAGATTACGAGCAGTACTTC. Using reference TRBV7-8 and TRBJ2-7 for the parts outside the CDR3, the full variable domain is GAGVSQSPRYKVAKRGQDVALRCDPISGHVSLFWYQQALGQGPEFLTYFQNEAQLDKSGLPSDRFFAERPEGSVSTLKIQRTQQEDSAVYLCASTADYEQYFGPGTRLTVT.

This chain links TRBV5-1 with TRBJ1-1; D ambiguous. CDR1 is SGHRS and CDR2 is YFSETQ in the germline V gene. The CDR3 sequence is 15 residues long. V was clipped by 4 bases and J by 1 base, with 14 bases between them. CDR3 in DNA: TGCGCCAGCAGCCCCGTGCCGGGAGCGAACACTGAAGCTTTCTTT. Translated: CASSPVPGANTEAFF.

The genes are TRBV9 and TRBJ2-3; TRBD2 matches at 10 bases. J was trimmed by 5 bases and V by 3 bases; bases with no gene match: 9. Germline V gives CDR1 SGDLS, CDR2 YYNGEE. CDR3 length: 16 residues. The CDR3 loop is CASSAGLAVEGDTQYF. CDR3 in DNA: TGTGCCAGCAGCGCAGGACTAGCGGTCGAGGGAGATACGCAGTATTTT.

The chain is built from TRBV18 and TRBJ1-2; a weak D match, TRBD1 (5 bases). CDR1 is KGHSH and CDR2 is LQKENI in the germline V gene. V lost 2 bases to trimming and J lost 5 bases, with 9 bases between them. This CDR3 is built from 13 residues. The CDR3 region has the DNA TGTGCCAGCTCACCAGGGGGGGAGTATGGCTACACCTTC. Amino acid sequence: CASSPGGEYGYTF.

The chain carries TRBV2 and TRBJ1-1; D remains ambiguous. This CDR3 is built from 12 residues. CDR1 SNHLY and CDR2 FYNNEI come from the germline V gene. V lost 6 bases, J lost 4 bases, and 9 bases lay in between. DNA of the CDR3: TGTGCCAGCAGCGTACACCTCACTGAAGCTTTCTTT. Its translation is CASSVHLTEAFF.

This chain connects TRBV5-1 to TRBJ1-1, with TRBD1 identical over 8 bases. Trimming took 0 bases from V and 3 from J; bases not matched to a gene: 7. The CDR3 spans 16 residues. Looked up from germline, CDR1 is SGHRS and CDR2 is YFSETQ. The CDR3 DNA is TGCGCCAGCAGCTTGGGGCAGGGGGCGCAGGACACTGAAGCTTTCTTT. Translating gives CASSLGQGAQDTEAFF.

V and J are TRBV6-6 and TRBJ1-1; TRBD1 agrees at 7 bases. CDR1 MNHNY and CDR2 SVGAGI come from the germline V gene (reference sequence). J was trimmed by 0 bases and V by 6 bases; bases with no gene match: 10. This CDR3 is 16 amino acids long. The CDR3 here is CASSRRDSNMNTEAFF. The CDR3 nucleotides read TGTGCCAGCAGCCGCCGGGACAGTAACATGAACACTGAAGCTTTCTTT.

This clone showed up just once. The rearrangement uses TRBV28 and TRBJ2-5; 10 nucleotides align to TRBD2. The germline V gene encodes CDR1 MDHEN and CDR2 SYDVKM. Germline trimming cut 6 bases from V and 1 base from J; bases unmatched to any gene: 11. The CDR3 has 17 amino acids. The CDR3 nucleotides read TGTGCCAGCAGCTACCCGGGACTAGCGCAACTCCAAGAGACCCAGTACTTC. This encodes CASSYPGLAQLQETQYF.

This sequence joins TRBV6-5 and TRBJ1-2; D perhaps matches TRBD1 (6 bases). The germline gives CDR1 MNHEY, CDR2 SVGAGI. The CDR3 spans 15 residues. With 5 bases removed from V and 2 bases from J, the gap between germline ends came to 15 bases. CDR3 amino acids: CASSMGHLINYGYTF. The CDR3 region has the DNA TGTGCCAGCAGTATGGGACATCTTATAAACTATGGCTACACCTTC.

This chain joins TRBV5-8 and TRBJ1-2, with 7 positions matching TRBD1. V lost 4 bases and J lost 3; bases outside the gene matches: 3. The CDR3 runs to 13 residues. CDR1 is SGHTS, CDR2 YDEGEE, per germline. The CDR3 region has the DNA TGTGCCAGCAGCCTCCAGGGGGACTATGGCTACACCTTC. Translating gives CASSLQGDYGYTF.

This chain uses TRBV27 with TRBJ1-5; 8 bases are shared with TRBD1. CDR1 is MNHEY and CDR2 is SMNVEV in the germline V gene (reference sequence). The CDR3 consists of 14 residues. Trimming at V came to 6 bases and at J to 4 bases, leaving 5 bases not matched to a gene. The CDR3, as DNA: TGTGCCAGCAGCGACGGGACAGGTAATCAGCCCCAGCATTTT. Its translation: CASSDGTGNQPQHF.

The chain is built from TRBV29-1 and TRBJ1-1; perhaps TRBD1 as D (5 bases). Germline CDR1 reads SQVTM; CDR2 reads ANQGSEA. This CDR3 contains 13 residues. The germline V and J ends were trimmed by 7 bases and 5 bases, with 17 bases remaining between them. The CDR3 loop is CSAGEGKGTEAFF. In DNA form, the CDR3 reads TGCAGCGCTGGGGAGGGGAAAGGGACTGAAGCTTTCTTT.

The rearrangement links TRBV28 to TRBJ1-2, with D possibly matching TRBD1 (5 bases). Trimming took off 7 bases at V and 8 bases at J, with 17 bases between the two ends. The germline V gene encodes CDR1 MDHEN and CDR2 SYDVKM. The CDR3 is 13 amino acids. CDR3 in amino acids: CASTDPRAYGYTF. The CDR3 DNA is TGTGCCAGCACCGACCCCAGGGCTTACGGCTACACCTTC.